One TCR beta chain is described in this entry. These data are taken from a study of shared clonotypes between healthy human individuals. Between the trimmed V and J ends, which lost 6 bases and 0 bases, there was a span of 9 bases. Germline CDR1 is SEHNR and CDR2 is FQNEAQ (reference sequence). CDR3 size: 14 residues. Nashville, Tennessee was home to all donors, who were Caucasian adults. Sequencing was performed with immunoSEQ multiplex PCR; in TCRdb, only in-frame clones are kept and a portion is missing. The data show fewer than 650,000 clones, 70% to 80% seen once. The sequence came from a woman aged 40 to 50 in good health. Some clones in this sample may be carry-over from other donors' samples. The sample taken for sequencing was PBMCs. This chain joins TRBV7-9 and TRBJ1-3, with D possibly matching TRBD1 (6 bases). CDR3 DNA sequence: TGTGCCAGCAGTGGACAGTCCTCTGGAAACACCATATATTTT. Encoded protein: CASSGQSSGNTIYF.